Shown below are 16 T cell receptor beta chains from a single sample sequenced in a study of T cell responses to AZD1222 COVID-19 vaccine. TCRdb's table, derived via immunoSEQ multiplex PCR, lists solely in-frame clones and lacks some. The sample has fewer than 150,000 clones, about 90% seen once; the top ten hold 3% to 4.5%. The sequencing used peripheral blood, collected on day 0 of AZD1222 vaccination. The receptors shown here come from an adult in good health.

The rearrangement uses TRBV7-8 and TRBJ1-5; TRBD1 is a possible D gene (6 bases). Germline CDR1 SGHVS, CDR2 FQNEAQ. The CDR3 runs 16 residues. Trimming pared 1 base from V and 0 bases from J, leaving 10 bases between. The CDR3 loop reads CASSLEGVYSNQPQHF. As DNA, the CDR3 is TGTGCCAGCAGCTTAGAGGGGGTTTATAGCAATCAGCCCCAGCATTTT.

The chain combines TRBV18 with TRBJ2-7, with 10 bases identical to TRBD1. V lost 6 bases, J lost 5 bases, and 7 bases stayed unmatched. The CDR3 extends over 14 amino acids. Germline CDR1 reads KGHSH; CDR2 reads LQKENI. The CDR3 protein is CASSFGQGGNEQYF. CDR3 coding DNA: TGTGCCAGCTCCTTTGGACAGGGGGGAAACGAGCAGTACTTC.

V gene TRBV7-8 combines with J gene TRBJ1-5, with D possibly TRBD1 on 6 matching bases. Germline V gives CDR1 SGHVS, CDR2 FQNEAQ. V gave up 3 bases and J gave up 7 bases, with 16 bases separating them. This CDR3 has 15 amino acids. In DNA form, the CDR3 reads TGTGCCAGCAGCTTGACACAGGGTCCAAGGCAGCCCCAGCATTTT. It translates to CASSLTQGPRQPQHF.

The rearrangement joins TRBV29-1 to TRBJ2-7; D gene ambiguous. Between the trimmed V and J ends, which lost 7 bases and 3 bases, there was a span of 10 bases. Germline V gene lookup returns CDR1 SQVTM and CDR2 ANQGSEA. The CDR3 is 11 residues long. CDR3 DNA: TGCAGCGCCAAAACACTCTACGAGCAGTACTTC. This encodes CSAKTLYEQYF.

CDR3 sequence (DNA): TGTGCCAGCGGAAGGGGGGCGGAAAAACTGTTTTTT. Translating gives CASGRGAEKLFF. V is TRBV12-3 or TRBV12-4 and J is TRBJ1-4, with D maybe TRBD1 (6 bases). The CDR3 contains 12 residues. Trimming removed 8 bases at V and 8 bases at J, with 12 bases between.

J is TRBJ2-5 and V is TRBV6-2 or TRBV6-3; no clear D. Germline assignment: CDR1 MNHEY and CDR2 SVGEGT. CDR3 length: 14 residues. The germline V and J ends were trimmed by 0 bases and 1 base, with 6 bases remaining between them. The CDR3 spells CASSYSGVQETQYF. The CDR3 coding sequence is TGTGCCAGCAGTTACTCTGGCGTCCAAGAGACCCAGTACTTC.

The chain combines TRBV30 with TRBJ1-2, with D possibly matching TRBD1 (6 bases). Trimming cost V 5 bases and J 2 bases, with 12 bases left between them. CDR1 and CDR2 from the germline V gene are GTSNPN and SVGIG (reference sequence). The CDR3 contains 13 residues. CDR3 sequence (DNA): TGTGCCTGGGAGACAGGATACAACTATGGCTACACCTTC. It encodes CAWETGYNYGYTF.

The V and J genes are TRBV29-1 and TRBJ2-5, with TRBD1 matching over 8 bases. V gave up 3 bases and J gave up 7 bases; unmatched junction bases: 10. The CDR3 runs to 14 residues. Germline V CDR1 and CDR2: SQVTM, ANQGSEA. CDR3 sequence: CSVEKTGVVGTQYF. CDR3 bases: TGCAGCGTTGAGAAGACAGGGGTGGTAGGGACCCAGTACTTC.

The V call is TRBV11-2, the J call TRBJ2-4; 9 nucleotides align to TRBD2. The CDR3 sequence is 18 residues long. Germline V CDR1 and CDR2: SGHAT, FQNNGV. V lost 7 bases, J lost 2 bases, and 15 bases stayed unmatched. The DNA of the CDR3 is TGTGCCAGCACCATGTTTCCGGGGCGGGGGGGGTCCAAAAACATTCAGTACTTC. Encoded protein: CASTMFPGRGGSKNIQYF.

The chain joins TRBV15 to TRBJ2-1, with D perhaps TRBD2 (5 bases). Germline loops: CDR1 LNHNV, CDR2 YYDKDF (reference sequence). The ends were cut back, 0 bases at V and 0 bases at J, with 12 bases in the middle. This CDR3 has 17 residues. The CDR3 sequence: CATSRDRAADSYNEQFF. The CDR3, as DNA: TGTGCCACCAGCAGAGATCGAGCGGCAGACTCCTACAATGAGCAGTTCTTC.

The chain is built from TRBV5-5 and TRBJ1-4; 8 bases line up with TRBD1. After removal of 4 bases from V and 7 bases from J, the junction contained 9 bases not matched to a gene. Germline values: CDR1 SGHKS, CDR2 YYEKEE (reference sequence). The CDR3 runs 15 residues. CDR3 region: CASSPPAGGLEKLFF. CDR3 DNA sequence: TGTGCCAGCAGCCCCCCGGCAGGGGGCCTTGAAAAACTGTTTTTT.

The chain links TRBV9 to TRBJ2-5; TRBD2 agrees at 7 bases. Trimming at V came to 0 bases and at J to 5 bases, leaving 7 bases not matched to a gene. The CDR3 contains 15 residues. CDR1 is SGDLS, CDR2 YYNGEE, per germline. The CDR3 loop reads CASSVGGLGVETQYF. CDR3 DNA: TGTGCCAGCAGCGTAGGAGGACTAGGGGTGGAGACCCAGTACTTC. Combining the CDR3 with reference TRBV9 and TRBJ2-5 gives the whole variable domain DSGVTQTPKHLITATGQRVTLRCSPRSGDLSVYWYQQSLDQGLQFLIQYYNGEERAKGNILERFSAQQFPDLHSELNLSSLELGDSALYFCASSVGGLGVETQYFGPGTRLLVL.

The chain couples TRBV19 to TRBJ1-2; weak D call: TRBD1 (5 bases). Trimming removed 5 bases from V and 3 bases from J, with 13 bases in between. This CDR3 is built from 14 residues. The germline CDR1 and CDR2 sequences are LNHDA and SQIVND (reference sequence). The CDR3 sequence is CASSPLGGDYGYTF. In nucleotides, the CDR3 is TGTGCCAGTAGTCCCCTTGGGGGGGACTATGGCTACACCTTC.

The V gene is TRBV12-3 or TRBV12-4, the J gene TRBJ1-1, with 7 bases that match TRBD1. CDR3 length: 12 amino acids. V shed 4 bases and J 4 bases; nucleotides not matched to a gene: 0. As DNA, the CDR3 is TGTGCCAGCAGTTCAGGGGGCACTGAAGCTTTCTTT. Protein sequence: CASSSGGTEAFF.

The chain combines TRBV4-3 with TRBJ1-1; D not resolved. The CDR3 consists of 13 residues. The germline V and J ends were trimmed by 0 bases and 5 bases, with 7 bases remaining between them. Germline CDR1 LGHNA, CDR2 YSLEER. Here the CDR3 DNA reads TGCGCCAGCAGCCAAGACTCGTGGACTGAAGCTTTCTTT. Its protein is CASSQDSWTEAFF.

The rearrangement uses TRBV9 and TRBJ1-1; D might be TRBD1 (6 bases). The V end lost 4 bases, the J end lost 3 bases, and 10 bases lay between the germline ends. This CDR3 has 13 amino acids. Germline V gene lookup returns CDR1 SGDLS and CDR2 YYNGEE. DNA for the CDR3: TGTGCCAGCAGCCTACAGGGTTACACTGAAGCTTTCTTT. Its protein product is CASSLQGYTEAFF.